This TCR beta chain was recovered during a study of blood T cell repertoires in COVID-19 (dated by TCRdb to 2018 to 2020). With regard to the full study: Samples from collaborators originated in the United States, Italy and Spain and spanned both the acute and convalescent phases of COVID-19. The prospective study material was composed of cDNA or gDNA derived from T cells, B-cell-depleted T cells, or PBMCs. Subjects who had been exposed to COVID-19, were actively infected with it, or had recovered from it provided the deeply sampled blood TCRbeta repertoires that made up the dataset. The repertoires were released in a freely available public database intended as a resource for research on the immune response to SARS-CoV-2. Samples were obtained from the ongoing ImmuneRACE study (first 160 participants) and from 1,200 or so subjects provided by 6 global collaborators. Nearly every sample came with metadata listing a de-identified subject ID, COVID-19 status, age in years and sex. HLA class I and class II types, where available, came from metadata supplied by the sample provider rather than from assay-based typing.

What the work shows at the level of the full study, not this receptor alone: How much clinical and demographic metadata was included differed by source and by participant, and the metadata was provided uncurated.

From a lookup of the germline V gene, CDR1 and CDR2 are MNHEY and SVGEGT. V is cut back by 6 bases and J by 6 bases, with 17 bases in the junction unmatched. The CDR3 starts with the cysteine, ends with the phenylalanine, and has 18 residues. The only DNA kept is the CDR3, 54 bases in frame from the first base. About this clone itself: It lacks a known antigen. Per-base quality was not reported, and no clone a single base away is much larger than it.

The collaborating institutions used their own protocols to collect whole blood in K2EDTA tubes. For TCRbeta analysis, collaborators shipped samples as frozen whole blood, isolated PBMCs, or DNA extracted from either of those sample types. TCRbeta CDR3 regions were amplified from genomic DNA using the immunoSEQ Assay, a bias-controlled multiplex PCR. The source study handled its data this way. The number of nucleated cells in each sample was estimated from the amplification of reference gene primers within the assay. To quantify the absolute abundance of each unique TCRbeta CDR3 rearrangement, sequence reads were collapsed and filtered. For each sample, productive Simpson clonality was calculated by taking the square root of Simpson's diversity index across productive rearrangements. Imported from immuneACCESS, the table was reduced by TCRdb to in-frame sequences with V and J called. These copies leave out some clones; in studies compared against another copy, an unresolved V gene accounts for under half, and the cause of the remainder is not known. The DNA gave D and trimming, while V, J and clone size come from that table. Counted in this sample were 150,000 to 200,000 clones; 79% of them appeared once. Of the sample, roughly 17% falls within the top ten clones.

The sample was peripheral blood. The chain is made from TRBV6-2 or TRBV6-3 and TRBJ2-1, and TRBD2 aligns with 10 junction nucleotides. This receptor was obtained from a man between 60 and 70 years old with active or convalescent COVID-19. CDR3 reads: CASSPQGASGSLSNEQFF. Read as DNA, the sequence is TGTGCCAGCAGCCCCCAGGGGGCTAGCGGGAGTCTTAGCAATGAGCAGTTCTTC.